Listed here are 32 T cell receptor beta chains from one sample, sequenced in a study of cytomegalovirus exposure and HLA in healthy donors. The study ran its PCR with 60 Vbeta and 13 Jbeta primers. Repertoires were generated with immunoSEQ multiplex PCR, while TCRdb's copy carries only in-frame clones and drops some. The sample has over 130,000 clones, about three quarters seen once; the top ten hold over 1.5%. The material sequenced was PBMCs. The receptors come from a middle-aged man in good health and CMV-seronegative.

This chain connects TRBV11-2 to TRBJ1-2, with a tentative D call TRBD1 (6 bases). Trimming took 4 bases from V and 5 from J, leaving 14 bases between them. Germline values: CDR1 SGHAT, CDR2 FQNNGV. This CDR3 has 14 residues. The chain's CDR3 is CASSSSGTSYGYTF. For the CDR3, the DNA is TGTGCCAGCAGCTCCTCCGGGACATCTTATGGCTACACCTTC.

This sequence joins TRBV7-6 and TRBJ2-5, with D hard to call. The DNA end is a closer match to TRBJ2-7, so the J assignment may be wrong. CDR1 is SGHVS and CDR2 is FNYEAQ in the germline V gene. The CDR3 contains 13 residues. In nucleotides, the CDR3 is TGTGCCAGCAGCTTCAGTGAGGCCTACGAGCAGTACTTC. Amino acid sequence: CASSFSEAYEQYF.

The V call is TRBV6-1, the J call TRBJ1-6; no firm D call. Looked up from germline, CDR1 is MNHNS and CDR2 is SASEGT. This CDR3 is 15 amino acids long. Trimming shortened V by 7 bases and J by 8 bases, and 18 bases separated the two germline ends. CDR3: CASKVESRIHSPLHF. The CDR3 DNA reads TGTGCCAGCAAGGTGGAGTCCCGGATCCATTCACCCCTCCACTTT.

The J gene is TRBJ1-5, the V gene TRBV4-1; 7 bases map to TRBD1. This CDR3 is built from 15 residues. Germline CDR1 MGHRA, CDR2 YSYEKL. The V gene end was trimmed by 5 bases and the J gene end by 5 bases; junction bases not matched to a gene: 9. CDR3 sequence: CASSRKQGFDQPQHF. CDR3 sequence (DNA): TGCGCCAGCAGCAGGAAACAGGGGTTCGATCAGCCCCAGCATTTT.

This clone was picked up a small number of times. This sequence joins TRBV10-3 and TRBJ1-1; no reliable D call. V gave up 0 bases and J gave up 6 bases, with 23 bases separating them. The CDR3 spans 18 residues. Germline CDR1 is ENHRY and CDR2 is SYGVKD. CDR3 loop: CAISESVLRSGGKAEAFF. The DNA for the CDR3 is TGTGCCATCAGTGAGTCTGTACTACGGTCCGGAGGTAAGGCTGAAGCTTTCTTT.

This clone appeared a few times. The CDR3 coding sequence is TGCGCCAGCAGCTTGGGGGACAGGTTTCATCCGTACTTC. As protein: CASSLGDRFHPYF. The chain has TRBV5-1 and TRBJ2-5; 8 positions agree with TRBD1. CDR3 length: 13 amino acids. Trimming took 0 bases from V and 13 from J; bases not matched to a gene: 8. Germline V gene lookup returns CDR1 SGHRS and CDR2 YFSETQ. Based on the CDR3 plus reference TRBV5-1 and TRBJ2-5, the full variable domain is KAGVTQTPRYLIKTRGQQVTLSCSPISGHRSVSWYQQTPGQGLQFLFEYFSETQRNKGNFPGRFSGRQFSNSRSEMNVSTLELGDSALYLCASSLGDRFHPYFGPGTRLLVL.

The gene calls are TRBV19 and TRBJ2-3; TRBD2 matches at 7 bases. CDR3 length: 15 amino acids. The V gene's germline CDR1 is LNHDA and CDR2 SQIVND (reference sequence). The V and J ends lost 3 bases and 6 bases, in that order; junction bases with no gene match: 9. The CDR3 loop is CASSIGSGWGDTQYF. In DNA, the CDR3 is TGTGCCAGTAGTATCGGTAGCGGGTGGGGGGATACGCAGTATTTT.

This rearrangement joins TRBV4-3 to TRBJ1-3; 8 bases align to TRBD1. This CDR3 is 15 amino acids long. The germline CDR1 and CDR2 sequences are LGHNA and YSLEER. The ends lost 1 base at V and 2 bases at J; junction bases unmatched: 1. In DNA, the CDR3 is TGCGCCAGCAGCCAAGGGACAGGGACTGGAAACACCATATATTTT. Translation: CASSQGTGTGNTIYF.

This rearrangement joins TRBV7-7 to TRBJ2-1; 11 positions agree with TRBD2. The CDR3 consists of 17 residues. V gave up 5 bases and J gave up 4 bases; unmatched junction bases: 10. Germline V gene lookup returns CDR1 SSHAT and CDR2 FNYEAQ (reference sequence). CDR3 nucleotide sequence: TGTGCCAGCAGCCTTAGACTAGCGGGAACGGAATACAATGAGCAGTTCTTC. Translation: CASSLRLAGTEYNEQFF. Together with reference TRBV7-7 and TRBJ2-1, the CDR3 gives the full variable domain: GAGVSQSPRYKVTKRGQDVTLRCDPISSHATLYWYQQALGQGPEFLTYFNYEAQPDKSGLPSDRFSAERPEGSISTLTIQRTEQRDSAMYRCASSLRLAGTEYNEQFFGPGTRLTVL.

The genes are TRBV11-2 and TRBJ2-3; 13 bases are shared with TRBD2. The V gene end was trimmed by 6 bases and the J gene end by 6 bases; junction bases not matched to a gene: 9. CDR3 length: 16 residues. Germline V lookup: CDR1 SGHAT, CDR2 FQNNGV. CDR3 protein: CASRDPGTSGVDTQYF. The CDR3 DNA sequence: TGTGCCAGCAGAGACCCCGGGACTAGCGGGGTTGATACGCAGTATTTT.

The chain is built from TRBV29-1 and TRBJ1-1, with TRBD1 matching over 11 bases. Germline assignment: CDR1 SQVTM and CDR2 ANQGSEA. The junction had 4 bases not matched to a gene; V was cut back by 3 bases and J by 7 bases. The CDR3 loop spans 13 amino acids. The CDR3 protein is CSVEGQGVIEAFF. The CDR3 DNA follows: TGCAGCGTTGAGGGACAGGGGGTCATTGAAGCTTTCTTT. Full variable domain (outside the CDR3, taken from reference TRBV29-1 and TRBJ1-1): SAVISQKPSRDICQRGTSLTIQCQVDSQVTMMFWYRQQPGQSLTLIATANQGSEATYESGFVIDKFPISRPNLTFSTLTVSNMSPEDSSIYLCSVEGQGVIEAFFGQGTRLTVV.

This chain uses TRBV10-2 with TRBJ2-5, with 7 bases matching TRBD1. The CDR3 is made up of 17 amino acids. After removal of 6 bases from V and 2 bases from J, the junction contained 15 bases not matched to a gene. Germline V gene sequence: CDR1 WSHSY, CDR2 SAAADI. Here the CDR3 reads CASSLSLLDREQETQYF. CDR3 in DNA: TGCGCCAGCAGCCTTAGTCTCCTAGACAGGGAGCAAGAGACCCAGTACTTC.

The chain is built from TRBV5-6 and TRBJ1-5, with a possible D match to TRBD1 (6 bases). The CDR3 loop spans 15 amino acids. Per germline, CDR1 SGHDT and CDR2 YYEEEE. Trimming removed 2 bases at V and 3 bases at J, with 12 bases between. The CDR3 region has the DNA TGTGCCAGCAGCTTCCTACAGGGAAACAATCAGCCCCAGCATTTT. This translates into CASSFLQGNNQPQHF.

The chain recombines TRBV7-9 with TRBJ2-2; D perhaps matches TRBD1 (5 bases). Germline assignment: CDR1 SEHNR and CDR2 FQNEAQ (reference sequence). The CDR3 loop spans 16 amino acids. V was pared by 1 base and J by 2 bases, with 11 bases between. CDR3: CASSLGSGLNTGELFF. The CDR3, as DNA: TGTGCCAGCAGCTTAGGTTCAGGGCTAAACACCGGGGAGCTGTTTTTT.

This clone was detected only a few times. This chain links TRBV5-1 with TRBJ1-1; 7 bases align to TRBD1. The length of the CDR3 is 14 residues. From germline, CDR1 is SGHRS and CDR2 YFSETQ. The V gene end was trimmed by 4 bases and the J gene end by 1 base; junction bases not matched to a gene: 4. CDR3 coding DNA: TGCGCCAGCAGCATACAGGGGAGGAACACTGAAGCTTTCTTT. It is translated as CASSIQGRNTEAFF.

This clone was observed a single time. This rearrangement joins TRBV6-5 to TRBJ2-1; D might be TRBD1 (6 bases). CDR1 and CDR2 (germline): MNHEY, SVGAGI. Trimming removed 5 bases at V and 12 bases at J, with 14 bases between. The CDR3 runs 12 residues. For the CDR3, the DNA is TGTGCCAGCAGTAAGGGGGACACGCCGCAGTTCTTC. Amino acid sequence: CASSKGDTPQFF.

The rearrangement links TRBV19 to TRBJ2-3, with 12 nucleotides matching TRBD2. This CDR3 has 15 residues. Germline V lookup: CDR1 LNHDA, CDR2 SQIVND (reference sequence). V trimming: 3 bases; J trimming: 6 bases; junction bases outside the gene matches: 4. The CDR3 loop is CASSIELAGGDTQYF. In DNA, the CDR3 is TGTGCCAGTAGTATTGAACTAGCGGGGGGCGATACGCAGTATTTT.

The DNA for the CDR3 is TGTGCCACCAGCAGAGATCCGGCGGGGAACACTGAAGCTTTCTTT. Translating gives CATSRDPAGNTEAFF. The chain has TRBV15 and TRBJ1-1, with no clear D. Trimming removed 0 bases from V and 1 base from J, with 9 bases in between. Germline-derived CDR1 and CDR2 are LNHNV and YYDKDF (reference sequence). The CDR3 runs 15 residues.

This sequence joins TRBV28 and TRBJ2-2; TRBD1 matches 7 bases. Looked up from germline, CDR1 is MDHEN and CDR2 is SYDVKM. V lost 6 bases and J lost 0; bases outside the gene matches: 4. CDR3 length: 15 residues. CDR3 coding DNA: TGTGCCAGCAGCCCTGGGACAGCGAACACCGGGGAGCTGTTTTTT. Protein product: CASSPGTANTGELFF.

CDR3 amino acids: CASSLVGGDETQYF. The CDR3 DNA reads as TGTGCCAGCAGCTTAGTGGGGGGGGATGAGACCCAGTACTTC. The gene calls are TRBV7-9 and TRBJ2-5; 7 nucleotides match TRBD2. J gave up 5 bases and V 1 base, and 4 bases lay outside the gene matches. Germline-derived CDR1 and CDR2 are SEHNR and FQNEAQ (reference sequence). The CDR3 is 14 amino acids. Drawing the rest from reference TRBV7-9 and TRBJ2-5, the complete variable domain is DTGVSQNPRHKITKRGQNVTFRCDPISEHNRLYWYRQTLGQGPEFLTYFQNEAQLEKSRLLSDRFSAERPKGSFSTLEIQRTEQGDSAMYLCASSLVGGDETQYFGPGTRLLVL.

This clone was seen just once. The chain has TRBV6-6 and TRBJ1-6; D not resolved. CDR1 MNHNY and CDR2 SVGAGI come from the germline V gene (reference sequence). Trimming pared 0 bases from V and 0 bases from J, leaving 6 bases between. CDR3 length: 16 residues. The CDR3 here is CASSYSGSSYNSPLHF. The CDR3 DNA reads TGTGCCAGCAGTTACTCCGGGAGCTCCTATAATTCACCCCTCCACTTT.

This chain links TRBV5-1 with TRBJ2-5, with D maybe TRBD1 (5 bases). The CDR3 is 15 amino acids. The germline V gene encodes CDR1 SGHRS and CDR2 YFSETQ. The V end was cut by 3 bases, the J end by 1 base, with 13 bases between. The CDR3 loop is CASSSPSRAQETQYF. Written as DNA, the CDR3 is TGCGCCAGCAGCTCCCCCAGCAGGGCCCAAGAGACCCAGTACTTC.

The genes are TRBV19 and TRBJ2-1, with TRBD1 identical over 9 bases. Germline CDR1 is LNHDA and CDR2 is SQIVND (reference sequence). The CDR3 has 15 residues. V dropped 3 bases and J dropped 6; count of bases not matched to a gene: 6. This CDR3 reads CASSMGQGGFNEQFF. CDR3 in DNA: TGTGCCAGTAGTATGGGACAGGGAGGGTTCAATGAGCAGTTCTTC.

The CDR3 DNA sequence: TGTGCCAGCAGCTTAGAGTCGCGGGAGGGTTCCTACAATGAGCAGTTCTTC. Protein product: CASSLESREGSYNEQFF. V gene TRBV11-2 combines with J gene TRBJ2-1; 9 nucleotides align to TRBD2. The CDR3 length is 17 residues. J gave up 1 base and V 0 bases, and 4 bases lay outside the gene matches. Germline V gives CDR1 SGHAT, CDR2 FQNNGV.

This clone was counted once. For the CDR3, the DNA is TGTGCCAGCAGCCCCCCCGGGGACAGGGACACCGGGGAGCTGTTTTTT. Its translation: CASSPPGDRDTGELFF. J is TRBJ2-2 and V is TRBV7-9; 9 bases fit TRBD1. After removal of 5 bases from V and 3 bases from J, the junction contained 7 bases not matched to a gene. The CDR3 runs 16 residues. Germline CDR1 reads SEHNR; CDR2 reads FQNEAQ (reference sequence). Full variable domain (missing parts from reference TRBV7-9 and TRBJ2-2): DTGVSQNPRHKITKRGQNVTFRCDPISEHNRLYWYRQTLGQGPEFLTYFQNEAQLEKSRLLSDRFSAERPKGSFSTLEIQRTEQGDSAMYLCASSPPGDRDTGELFFGEGSRLTVL.

In regard to this clone: The junction differs from germline at one of its ends, possibly a read error. The CDR3 DNA reads TGTGCCAGCAGCTTACAAAGCGGGGGGCCCTCCTCTAGCTCCTACGAGCAGCACTTC. It codes for CASSLQSGGPSSSSYEQHF. The chain links TRBV7-2 to TRBJ2-7; TRBD2 matches at 9 bases. Germline V gene sequence: CDR1 SGHTA, CDR2 FQGNSA. This CDR3 contains 19 residues.

V gene TRBV19 combines with J gene TRBJ1-5; TRBD1 matches 8 bases. This CDR3 comprises 16 residues. Trimming at V came to 3 bases and at J to 0 bases, leaving 4 bases not matched to a gene. Germline V gene lookup returns CDR1 LNHDA and CDR2 SQIVND (reference sequence). CDR3: CASSMKGTGSNQPQHF. DNA of the CDR3: TGTGCCAGTAGTATGAAGGGGACAGGTAGCAATCAGCCCCAGCATTTT.

The V call is TRBV5-5, the J call TRBJ2-1, with 9 bases fitting TRBD2. The V gene end was trimmed by 4 bases and the J gene end by 1 base; junction bases not matched to a gene: 6. Germline V gene sequence: CDR1 SGHKS, CDR2 YYEKEE (reference sequence). The CDR3 contains 16 residues. Written as DNA, the CDR3 is TGTGCCAGCAGCCCCGGACTAGCGAATTCCTACAATGAGCAGTTCTTC. This gives the protein CASSPGLANSYNEQFF.

The rearrangement links TRBV19 to TRBJ1-2; D is uncertain. This CDR3 has 14 amino acids. V dropped 1 base and J dropped 2 bases, with 8 bases sitting between them. CDR1 LNHDA and CDR2 SQIVND come from the germline V gene (reference sequence). The CDR3 spells CASSIVNGNYGYTF. The DNA of the CDR3 is TGTGCCAGTAGTATAGTCAACGGGAACTATGGCTACACCTTC. Using reference TRBV19 and TRBJ1-2 for the parts outside the CDR3, the full variable domain is DGGITQSPKYLFRKEGQNVTLSCEQNLNHDAMYWYRQDPGQGLRLIYYSQIVNDFQKGDIAEGYSVSREKKESFPLTVTSAQKNPTAFYLCASSIVNGNYGYTFGSGTRLTVV.

The gene calls are TRBV19 and TRBJ2-1; D gene uncertain. V dropped 3 bases and J dropped 4 bases, with 7 bases sitting between them. The CDR3 spans 13 residues. Germline CDR1 reads LNHDA; CDR2 reads SQIVND (reference sequence). CDR3 in DNA: TGTGCCAGTAGTATTCTCCTTTACAATGAGCAGTTCTTC. Amino acid sequence: CASSILLYNEQFF.

CDR3 sequence reads: CASSLGANNEQFF. The DNA for the CDR3 is TGTGCCAGCAGTTTAGGGGCGAACAATGAGCAGTTCTTC. The chain joins TRBV28 to TRBJ2-1; possibly TRBD1 for D (5 bases). The V gene lost 2 bases and the J gene lost 5 bases, with 7 bases spanning the gap. The germline V gene encodes CDR1 MDHEN and CDR2 SYDVKM. The CDR3 sequence is 13 residues long.

DNA for the CDR3: TGTGCCAGCTGGGAAGCGGGAAGCAACGAGCAGTACTTC. Protein product: CASWEAGSNEQYF. This sequence joins TRBV27 and TRBJ2-7, with TRBD2 identical over 7 bases. The germline V gene encodes CDR1 MNHEY and CDR2 SMNVEV (reference sequence). V lost 8 bases and J lost 5; bases outside the gene matches: 9. The CDR3 has 13 amino acids.